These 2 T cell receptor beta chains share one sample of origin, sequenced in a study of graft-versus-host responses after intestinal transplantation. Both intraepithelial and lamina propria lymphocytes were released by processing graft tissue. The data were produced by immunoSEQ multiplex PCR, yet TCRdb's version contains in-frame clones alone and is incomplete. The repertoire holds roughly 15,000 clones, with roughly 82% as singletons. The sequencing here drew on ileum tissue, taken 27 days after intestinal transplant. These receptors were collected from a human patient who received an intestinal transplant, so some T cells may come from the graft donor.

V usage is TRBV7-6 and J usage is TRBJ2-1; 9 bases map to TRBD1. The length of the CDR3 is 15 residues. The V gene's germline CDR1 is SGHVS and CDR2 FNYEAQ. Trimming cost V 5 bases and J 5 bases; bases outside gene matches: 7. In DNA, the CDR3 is TGTGCCAGCAGCGCCCGGACAGGGGCTGACAATGAGCAGTTCTTC. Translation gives CASSARTGADNEQFF. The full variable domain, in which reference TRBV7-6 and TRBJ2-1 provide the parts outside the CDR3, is GAGVSQSPRYKVTKRGQDVALRCDPISGHVSLYWYRQALGQGPEFLTYFNYEAQQDKSGLPNDRFSAERPEGSISTLTIQRTEQRDSAMYRCASSARTGADNEQFFGPGTRLTVL.

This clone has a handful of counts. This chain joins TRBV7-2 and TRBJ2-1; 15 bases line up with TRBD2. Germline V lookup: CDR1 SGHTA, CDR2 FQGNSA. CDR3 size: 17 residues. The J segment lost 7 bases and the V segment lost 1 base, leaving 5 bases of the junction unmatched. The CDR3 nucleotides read TGTGCCAGCAGCTTAGGGACTAGCGGGGGGGCCGCAAATGAGCAGTTCTTC. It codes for CASSLGTSGGAANEQFF.